These 23 T cell receptor beta chains share one sample of origin, sequenced in a study of T cell repertoires in cytomegalovirus infection. TCRdb re-derived calls from the reads in MiXCR, one entry per CDR3 protein. Of approximately 700,000 distinct CDR3 sequences detected, about 40% appear once; the ten largest clones hold 2.8%. The sample consisted of PBMCs. The receptors here all came from a human donor in good health (CMV status not recorded). Some clones in this sample may be carry-over from other donors' samples.

This clonotype was seen repeatedly, ten times or more. The gene calls are TRBV7-6 and TRBJ2-1, with 8 bases lining up with TRBD2. Germline V gene lookup returns CDR1 SGHVS and CDR2 FNYEAQ. The CDR3 extends over 16 amino acids. The V and J ends lost 1 base and 7 bases, in that order; junction bases with no gene match: 9. The CDR3 region has the DNA TGTGCCAGCAGCTTAGTCACCGGGAGGGCCGTTAATGAGCAGTTCTTC. It is translated as CASSLVTGRAVNEQFF.

This clonotype was recorded at least ten times. The chain has TRBV12-3 or TRBV12-4 and TRBJ1-5, with D maybe TRBD1 (5 bases). The CDR3 spans 16 residues. The V end was cut by 3 bases, the J end by 1 base, with 13 bases between. CDR3 sequence (DNA): TGTGCCAGCAGTTTTACCAAACAGGCGAGCAATCAGCCCCAGCATTTT. It codes for CASSFTKQASNQPQHF.

The V and J genes are TRBV5-1 and TRBJ2-2; D is perhaps TRBD1 (5 bases). Trimming took off 4 bases at V and 0 bases at J, with 16 bases between the two ends. This CDR3 has 17 residues. Per germline, CDR1 SGHRS and CDR2 YFSETQ. CDR3 sequence reads: CASSPEWGSANTGELFF. CDR3 DNA sequence: TGCGCCAGCAGCCCGGAATGGGGCAGCGCGAACACCGGGGAGCTGTTTTTT.

This clonotype was observed at least ten times. The rearrangement links TRBV7-6 to TRBJ2-1, with a possible D match to TRBD1 (5 bases). CDR1 is SGHVS, CDR2 FNYEAQ, per germline. Trimming took 0 bases from V and 0 from J, leaving 9 bases between them. The CDR3 has 16 residues. The CDR3 coding sequence is TGTGCCAGCAGCTTAGCGGGGCAGAGCTCCTACAATGAGCAGTTCTTC. This translates into CASSLAGQSSYNEQFF.

This clonotype showed up just once. This rearrangement joins TRBV5-1 to TRBJ1-1, with TRBD1 matching 7 bases. V lost 0 bases, J lost 2 bases, and 4 bases stayed unmatched. This CDR3 comprises 15 residues. Per the germline V gene, CDR1 is SGHRS and CDR2 is YFSETQ. The CDR3 sequence: CASSLADRLNTEAFF. DNA for the CDR3: TGCGCCAGCAGCTTGGCGGACAGGTTAAACACTGAAGCTTTCTTT.

In this sample, this clonotype turned up a few times. The chain combines TRBV7-2 with TRBJ2-1, with TRBD2 matching over 12 bases. The V gene's germline CDR1 is SGHTA and CDR2 FQGNSA. The CDR3 has 16 amino acids. J lost 9 bases, V lost 2 bases, and 8 bases had no gene match. This CDR3 is CASSLRRLAGAGEQFF. The CDR3 DNA reads TGTGCCAGCAGCTTAAGGAGACTAGCGGGAGCCGGTGAGCAGTTCTTC.

The chain is built from TRBV19 and TRBJ1-4; 11 bases are shared with TRBD1. This CDR3 is built from 13 residues. Germline CDR1 reads LNHDA; CDR2 reads SQIVND (reference sequence). Trimming took 10 bases from V and 10 from J; bases not matched to a gene: 8. The CDR3 DNA sequence: TGTGCCACCTCGGGACAGGGGGAAAGAAAACTGTTTTTT. Its protein is CATSGQGERKLFF.

This rearrangement joins TRBV29-1 to TRBJ2-3; 8 bases line up with TRBD2. V lost 4 bases and J lost 0; bases outside the gene matches: 3. Germline lookup yields CDR1 SQVTM and CDR2 ANQGSEA. The CDR3 runs to 14 residues. CDR3 region: CSVAAGGSTDTQYF. CDR3 DNA sequence: TGCAGCGTTGCCGCGGGGGGCAGCACAGATACGCAGTATTTT.

The chain employs TRBV20-1 and TRBJ2-3; the match to TRBD2 covers 14 bases. Germline CDR1 and CDR2: DFQATT and SNEGSKA (reference sequence). The length of the CDR3 is 15 residues. J gave up 5 bases and V 4 bases, and 5 bases lay outside the gene matches. CDR3 sequence reads: CSAMGLAGVVDTQYF. Here the CDR3 DNA reads TGCAGTGCTATGGGACTAGCGGGAGTGGTAGATACGCAGTATTTT.

The J gene is TRBJ2-7, the V gene TRBV11-2, with TRBD2 as a possible D gene (6 bases). Trimming removed 5 bases from V and 3 bases from J, with 20 bases in between. The CDR3 is 16 residues long. Per the germline V gene, CDR1 is SGHAT and CDR2 is FQNNGV. CDR3 sequence (DNA): TGTGCCAGCAGCCCAGAGTGGGGGATCGGGGGCTACGAGCAGTACTTC. It yields the protein CASSPEWGIGGYEQYF.

The chain links TRBV6-2 or TRBV6-3 to TRBJ2-7; no clear D gene. The CDR3 is 13 residues long. Germline V gives CDR1 MNHEY, CDR2 SVGEGT. Trimming left V 6 bases short and J 6 bases short, with 15 bases between. CDR3 DNA sequence: TGTGCCAGCAGGAGGCCTGGCGTTTGCGAGCAGTACTTC. Residues: CASRRPGVCEQYF.

The chain employs TRBV6-5 and TRBJ2-7, with a possible D match to TRBD1 (6 bases). The CDR3 loop spans 15 amino acids. Germline V lookup: CDR1 MNHEY, CDR2 SVGAGI. Trimming stripped 4 bases from V and 6 bases from J, with 19 bases between. The CDR3 here is CASSLSGTIRPEQYF. CDR3 sequence (DNA): TGTGCCAGCAGTTTGTCCGGGACAATTCGGCCCGAGCAGTACTTC.

This clonotype was recorded a few times. The rearrangement joins TRBV12-3 or TRBV12-4 to TRBJ2-4; D possibly matches TRBD1 or TRBD2 (5 bases each). The CDR3 totals 14 residues. With 0 bases removed from V and 4 bases from J, the gap between germline ends came to 7 bases. CDR3 sequence (DNA): TGTGCCAGCAGTTTAGCGGGGGAGAAAAACATTCAGTACTTC. This sequence encodes CASSLAGEKNIQYF.

This sequence joins TRBV20-1 and TRBJ2-5; 15 bases agree with TRBD2. Looked up from germline, CDR1 is DFQATT and CDR2 is SNEGSKA (reference sequence). The CDR3 totals 15 residues. The junction had 7 bases not matched to a gene; V was cut back by 6 bases and J by 5 bases. The DNA for the CDR3 is TGCAGTGCAACGGGACTAGCGGGAGGCGGGGAGACCCAGTACTTC. It specifies CSATGLAGGGETQYF.

This clonotype turned up a few times. This chain links TRBV7-2 with TRBJ2-7; D is uncertain. CDR1 is SGHTA, CDR2 FQGNSA, per germline. The CDR3 extends over 14 amino acids. The V end was cut by 5 bases, the J end by 0 bases, with 11 bases between. Here the CDR3 reads CASSPPRPSYEQYF. The CDR3 DNA reads as TGTGCCAGCAGCCCCCCTCGCCCCTCCTACGAGCAGTACTTC.

The genes are TRBV7-2 and TRBJ2-7; tentatively, D is TRBD1 (6 bases). CDR1 is SGHTA and CDR2 is FQGNSA in the germline V gene. This CDR3 is 16 amino acids long. Trimming removed 6 bases from V and 0 bases from J, with 18 bases in between. CDR3 nucleotide sequence: TGTGCCAGCAGTTTGGACAGCCCTAGACTCTCCTACGAGCAGTACTTC. This encodes CASSLDSPRLSYEQYF.

This clonotype was counted between two and nine times. The rearrangement joins TRBV10-1 to TRBJ1-3; weak D call: TRBD1 (6 bases). Trimming shortened V by 5 bases and J by 0 bases, and 11 bases separated the two germline ends. The CDR3 is 15 amino acids. Germline V gene data show CDR1 as WNHNN and CDR2 as SYGVQD (reference sequence). The CDR3 here is CASSRDTISGNTIYF. The CDR3 nucleotides are TGCGCCAGCAGTCGGGACACCATCTCTGGAAACACCATATATTTT.

This chain uses TRBV28 with TRBJ2-1, with D possibly matching TRBD1 (7 bases). The CDR3 totals 13 residues. CDR1 is MDHEN and CDR2 is SYDVKM in the germline V gene. V dropped 6 bases and J dropped 9 bases, with 15 bases sitting between them. CDR3 sequence reads: CASSYRQGGEQFF. CDR3 sequence (DNA): TGTGCCAGCAGCTATAGACAGGGAGGTGAGCAGTTCTTC.

Notes on this clonotype: One junction end does not reproduce the germline sequence, and a read error may be involved. The gene calls are TRBV14 and TRBJ1-3; D is ambiguous. The CDR3 runs 16 residues. Germline CDR1 reads SGHDN; CDR2 reads FVKESK. For the CDR3, the DNA is TGTGCCAGCAGCCCCCGGAACAGTAGCTCTGGAAACCCCATATATTTT. Translating gives CASSPRNSSSGNPIYF.

In its sample, this clonotype was seen a few times. V is TRBV4-1 and J is TRBJ2-2, with a weak D call TRBD1 (5 bases). The CDR3 loop spans 13 amino acids. The germline V gene has CDR1 MGHRA and CDR2 YSYEKL. Between the trimmed V and J ends, which lost 6 bases and 5 bases, there was a span of 10 bases. In DNA form, the CDR3 reads TGCGCCAGCAGTATTGGGGCGACCGGGGAGCTGTTTTTT. Protein: CASSIGATGELFF.

This clonotype was picked up a small number of times. The genes are TRBV7-2 and TRBJ1-2, with unresolved D. Germline loops: CDR1 SGHTA, CDR2 FQGNSA. The CDR3 has 13 amino acids. Trimming removed 5 bases from V and 8 bases from J, with 15 bases in between. The CDR3 bases are TGTGCCAGCAGCGCAAGAGGGTTCGGCGGCTACACCTTC. Protein product: CASSARGFGGYTF.

The rearrangement links TRBV28 to TRBJ2-3; perhaps TRBD2 as D (7 bases). The CDR3 length is 19 residues. The V end was cut by 4 bases, the J end by 0 bases, with 23 bases between. The germline V gene has CDR1 MDHEN and CDR2 SYDVKM. CDR3 nucleotides: TGTGCCAGCAGTTCCACTGGGGGCTGGGTTAGCGGGAGCACAGATACGCAGTATTTT. Amino acids: CASSSTGGWVSGSTDTQYF.

Notes on this clonotype: The junction shows a germline mismatch at one end, possibly a read error. The rearrangement joins TRBV19 to TRBJ1-1; tentatively, D is TRBD1 (6 bases). The germline V gene has CDR1 LNHDA and CDR2 SQIVND (reference sequence). This CDR3 region has 15 residues. CDR3 sequence reads: CASSIGGSQNTEDFF. CDR3 nucleotide sequence: TGTGCCAGTAGTATCGGGGGCAGCCAGAACACTGAAGATTTCTTT. The variable domain in full, with the rest retrieved from reference TRBV19 and TRBJ1-1, is DGGITQSPKYLFRKEGQNVTLSCEQNLNHDAMYWYRQDPGQGLRLIYYSQIVNDFQKGDIAEGYSVSREKKESFPLTVTSAQKNPTAFYLCASSIGGSQNTEDFFGQGTRLTVV.